These T cell receptor beta chains were read from a single sample in a study of cytomegalovirus exposure and HLA in healthy donors. Sequencing was performed with immunoSEQ multiplex PCR; in TCRdb, only in-frame clones are kept and a portion is missing. The sample lists some 240,000 clones, about nine tenths occurring once. Sequencing was carried out using PBMCs. The receptors originated from a girl aged 2-9 years in good health and CMV-seronegative. The CDR3 runs from the conserved cysteine through the conserved F or W. D genes are given only for firm matches. Size values are once, few and many counts, or a class for expanded clones, and some rows have none.

j_call: TRBJ2-5
v_call: TRBV30
d_call: TRBD1
clone_size: few
cdr3_nt: TGTGCCTGGAGTTTTCAACAGGGGGCGCGGGAGACCCAGTACTTC
cdr3_aa: CAWSFQQGARETQYF

j_call: TRBJ1-1
v_call: TRBV10-1
d_call: NA
clone_size: NA
cdr3_nt: TGCGCCAGCCTGGAACAGCTGAAGAACACTGAAGCTTTCTTT
cdr3_aa: CASLEQLKNTEAFF

j_call: TRBJ2-5
v_call: TRBV29-1
d_call: TRBD2
clone_size: once
cdr3_nt: TGCAGCGTTGGAGTGGGAGGGCTCCCAGAGACCCAGTACTTC
cdr3_aa: CSVGVGGLPETQYF

j_call: TRBJ1-5
v_call: TRBV27
d_call: NA
clone_size: NA
cdr3_nt: TGTGCCAGCAGTTTCTCGGGGAATCAGCCCCAGCATTTT
cdr3_aa: CASSFSGNQPQHF

j_call: TRBJ2-7
v_call: TRBV28
d_call: NA
clone_size: NA
cdr3_nt: TGTGCCAGCACTCGGGGGGCCGAGCAGTACTTC
cdr3_aa: CASTRGAEQYF

j_call: TRBJ2-5
v_call: TRBV2
d_call: NA
clone_size: NA
cdr3_nt: TGTGCCAGCAGTGATTATCTTTTGGGACCAGGGGGGGAGACCCAGTACTTC
cdr3_aa: CASSDYLLGPGGETQYF

j_call: TRBJ2-7
v_call: TRBV14
d_call: NA
clone_size: NA
cdr3_nt: TGTGCCAGCAGCCATAACTTCTACGAGCAGTACTTC
cdr3_aa: CASSHNFYEQYF

j_call: TRBJ2-7
v_call: TRBV7-8
d_call: TRBD1
clone_size: NA
cdr3_nt: TGTGCCAGCAGCGCCGAGACAGGGCCCAGCTCCTACGAGCAGTACTTC
cdr3_aa: CASSAETGPSSYEQYF

j_call: TRBJ2-3
v_call: TRBV27
d_call: TRBD2
clone_size: NA
cdr3_nt: TGTGCCAGCAGTTCCATCGTTAGCGGGGGGACAGATACGCAGTATTTT
cdr3_aa: CASSSIVSGGTDTQYF

j_call: TRBJ2-1
v_call: TRBV5-6
d_call: NA
clone_size: NA
cdr3_nt: TGTGCCAGCAGCTTGGGGCCTGCTAGCGCTCTTGAGCAGTTCTTC
cdr3_aa: CASSLGPASALEQFF

j_call: TRBJ2-5
v_call: TRBV19
d_call: NA
clone_size: NA
cdr3_nt: TGTGCCAGTAGGACCCTCGACAGAAATCAAGAGACCCAGTACTTC
cdr3_aa: CASRTLDRNQETQYF

j_call: TRBJ2-1
v_call: TRBV7-9
d_call: TRBD2
clone_size: NA
cdr3_nt: TGTGCCAGCAGCCCCAGGACTAGCGGGGGTTACAATGAGCAGTTCTTC
cdr3_aa: CASSPRTSGGYNEQFF

j_call: TRBJ1-6
v_call: TRBV11-2
d_call: NA
clone_size: NA
cdr3_nt: TGTGCCAGCAGCTTAAAACCACATCGATATAATTCACCCCTCCACTTT
cdr3_aa: CASSLKPHRYNSPLHF

j_call: TRBJ2-5
v_call: TRBV15
d_call: NA
clone_size: NA
cdr3_nt: TGTGCCACCAGTAAGAGGGGGGAGACCCAGTACTTC
cdr3_aa: CATSKRGETQYF

j_call: TRBJ1-1
v_call: TRBV7-2
d_call: TRBD1
clone_size: NA
cdr3_nt: TGTGCCAGCAGCGCCGGGACAGGGGGTTCGGGGTTACCTTTCTTT
cdr3_aa: CASSAGTGGSGLPFF

j_call: TRBJ1-1
v_call: TRBV5-5
d_call: TRBD1
clone_size: NA
cdr3_nt: TGTGCCAGCAGCTCGGCGGGGGACAGGGCTCACACTGAAGCTTTCTTT
cdr3_aa: CASSSAGDRAHTEAFF

j_call: TRBJ2-7
v_call: TRBV6-5
d_call: NA
clone_size: NA
cdr3_nt: TGTGCCAGCAGTTACACCAGCGACGAGCAGTACTTC
cdr3_aa: CASSYTSDEQYF

j_call: TRBJ1-6
v_call: TRBV19
d_call: TRBD1
clone_size: NA
cdr3_nt: TGTGCCAGTACCCCGGGACAGGGACTGCCCGAGGGGGCACCCCTCCACTTT
cdr3_aa: CASTPGQGLPEGAPLHF